This TCR beta chain was documented in a study of blood T cell repertoires in COVID-19. Study in general: Spain, Italy and the United States supplied samples that represented acute and convalescent COVID-19.

Authors' analysis steps: Scientists estimated how many nucleated cells there were by amplifying reference gene primers. Generated by immunoSEQ multiplex PCR, the TCRdb table keeps only in-frame clones and is missing some. V, J and clone size derive from that table, while D and trimming were established from the DNA sequence. The table has about 320,000 clones, 85% seen once. This CDR3 contains 13 residues. V was clipped by 0 bases and J by 3 bases, with 8 bases between them. CDR1 and CDR2 (germline): GTSNPN, SVGIG (reference sequence). Across under 25 US areas, participants ranged in age from about 18 to 100 years.

The chain links TRBV30 to TRBJ1-2; TRBD1 might be the D (5 bases). The sample consisted of PBMCs or T cells enriched from blood (not recorded which). The TCR comes from a woman aged 30 to 39 who had been exposed to COVID-19. This chain's CDR3 is CAWSVQAHYGYTF. The CDR3 DNA is TGTGCCTGGAGTGTACAGGCCCACTATGGCTACACCTTC.